This T cell receptor (beta chain) stems from a study of blood T cell repertoires in COVID-19. For the study at large: The origin of the acute and convalescent COVID-19 samples was the United States, Italy and Spain. Sample material is recorded as cDNA or gDNA derived from T cells, B-cell-depleted T cells, or PBMCs.

The CDR3 has 16 residues. From germline, CDR1 is MNHNY and CDR2 SVGAGI (reference sequence). V shed 6 bases and J shed 0 bases, with 15 bases lying between them. Original handling: Reference gene primer amplification gave nucleated cell count estimates. Using immunoSEQ multiplex PCR, the repertoire was profiled, and TCRdb retains in-frame clones only, with some absent. Clone size and V and J calls were adopted from that table, with D and trimming inferred from the DNA. The sample yields about 160,000 clones, about 88% seen once. The V call is TRBV6-6, the J call TRBJ1-5; D is uncertain. The receptor comes from a man in his fifties or sixties with active or convalescent COVID-19. The specimen was peripheral blood. The CDR3: CASSELDSYSNQPQHF. The CDR3 DNA is TGTGCCAGCAGCGAACTAGACTCGTATAGCAATCAGCCCCAGCATTTT.